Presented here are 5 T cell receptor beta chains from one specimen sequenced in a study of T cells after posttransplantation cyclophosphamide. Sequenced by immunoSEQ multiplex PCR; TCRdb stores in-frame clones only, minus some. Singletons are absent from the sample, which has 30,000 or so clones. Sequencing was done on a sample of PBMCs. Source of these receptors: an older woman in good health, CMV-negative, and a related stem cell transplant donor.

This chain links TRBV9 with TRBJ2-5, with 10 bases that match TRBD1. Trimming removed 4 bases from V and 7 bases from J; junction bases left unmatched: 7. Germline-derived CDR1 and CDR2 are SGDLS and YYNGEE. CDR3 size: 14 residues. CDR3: CASSSRTGGATQYF. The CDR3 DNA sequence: TGTGCCAGCAGCTCCCGGACAGGGGGTGCGACCCAGTACTTC.

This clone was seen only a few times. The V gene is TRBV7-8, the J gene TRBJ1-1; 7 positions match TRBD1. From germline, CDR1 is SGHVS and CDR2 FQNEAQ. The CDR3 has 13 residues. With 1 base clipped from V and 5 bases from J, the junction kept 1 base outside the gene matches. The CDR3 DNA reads TGTGCCAGCAGCTTAGACAGGGGTACTGAAGCTTTCTTT. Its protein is CASSLDRGTEAFF.

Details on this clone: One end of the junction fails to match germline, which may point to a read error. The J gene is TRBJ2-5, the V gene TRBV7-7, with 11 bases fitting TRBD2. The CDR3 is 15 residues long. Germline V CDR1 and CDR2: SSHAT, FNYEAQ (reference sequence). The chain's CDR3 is CASSSGTSGQETQYF. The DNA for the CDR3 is TGTGCTAGCAGCTCCGGGACTAGCGGACAAGAGACCCAGTACTTC.

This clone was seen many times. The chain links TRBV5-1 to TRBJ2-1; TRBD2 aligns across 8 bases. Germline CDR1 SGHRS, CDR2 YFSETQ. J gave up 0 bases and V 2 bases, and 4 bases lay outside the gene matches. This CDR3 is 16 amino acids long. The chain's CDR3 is CASSLAGVHSYNEQFF. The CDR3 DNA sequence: TGCGCCAGCAGCTTAGCGGGGGTACACTCCTACAATGAGCAGTTCTTC. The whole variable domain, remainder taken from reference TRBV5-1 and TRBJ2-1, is KAGVTQTPRYLIKTRGQQVTLSCSPISGHRSVSWYQQTPGQGLQFLFEYFSETQRNKGNFPGRFSGRQFSNSRSEMNVSTLELGDSALYLCASSLAGVHSYNEQFFGPGTRLTVL.

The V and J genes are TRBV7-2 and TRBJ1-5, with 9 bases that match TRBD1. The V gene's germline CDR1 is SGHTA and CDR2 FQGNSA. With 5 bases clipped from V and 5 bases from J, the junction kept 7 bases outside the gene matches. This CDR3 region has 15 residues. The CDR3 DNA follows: TGTGCCAGCAGCACCGGGACAGGGAGATATCAGCCCCAGCATTTT. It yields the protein CASSTGTGRYQPQHF. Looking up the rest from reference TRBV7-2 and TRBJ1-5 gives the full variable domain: GAGVSQSPSNKVTEKGKDVELRCDPISGHTALYWYRQSLGQGLEFLIYFQGNSAPDKSGLPSDRFSAERTGGSVSTLTIQRTQQEDSAVYLCASSTGTGRYQPQHFGDGTRLSIL.